This TCR beta chain originates from a study of brain metastases from non-small cell lung cancer. The count of this clone is one. Its specificity is not known. A read error may account for a junction end that differs from germline. Study-level results: Compared with primary tumors, brain metastases showed less T-cell infiltration. Brain metastases shared most TCR repertoire with primaries, with sparse T cells. In nearly 65% of brain metastases, T-cell clones were expanded compared with matched primary tumors.

Using immunoSEQ multiplex PCR, the repertoire was profiled, and TCRdb retains in-frame clones only, with some absent. The data hold 14,000 to 15,000 clones, with approximately 80% observed a single time. Germline loops: CDR1 LNHDA, CDR2 SQIVND (reference sequence). The CDR3 loop spans 13 amino acids. This TCR was sampled from a donor older than 35 with non-small cell lung cancer. This chain connects TRBV19 to TRBJ1-2; TRBD1 is a possible D gene (5 bases). Sequenced sample: primary lung tumor tissue. DNA for the CDR3: TGTGCCAGTGCGGGGGGAAGGAACTATGGCTACACCTTT. Translation gives CASAGGRNYGYTF.